This T cell receptor (beta chain) was obtained from a study of vaccination and CD4 T cells after COVID-19. The treatment here: approximately 10-day PBMC culture with coronavirus spike peptide pools or control peptides (ViraFEST assay). Peptide pool stimulation in ViraFEST expanded antigen-specific T cells, whose TCRs were then sequenced. The culture of more than 1.5 million PBMCs per well included 8 to 10 IU/ml IL-2 and 9.5 to 10 ug/ml peptide pools. Researchers used the Oncomine TCR Beta short-read assay to sequence DNA from cultured CD4+ T cells. Using its own MiXCR run on the PCR reads, TCRdb lists one record per CDR3 protein. This sample carries some 7,600 distinct CDR3 sequences, 45% to 55% of them seen once, and the ten largest clones take about 42%. A note on this clonotype: The antigen is not known.

Study results and caveats: Vaccine-specific clones in convalescent patients were spike mono-reactive in 304 of 307 cases. Among convalescent patients, a median approximately 90% of reactive clones emerged only after vaccination.

The source of this sequence is a human donor who had recovered from COVID-19. The sequencing sample was made of CD4+ T cells from blood, cultured in vitro.

CDR3 DNA: TGCGCCAGCAGCCGAAAACAGCGAGGTCCAGATACGCAGTATTTT. Protein sequence: CASSRKQRGPDTQYF. The V gene is TRBV4-1, the J gene TRBJ2-3; D remains unclear. This CDR3 is 15 amino acids long. Germline lookup yields CDR1 MGHRA and CDR2 YSYEKL. Between the trimmed V and J ends, which lost 4 bases and 4 bases, there was a span of 15 bases.